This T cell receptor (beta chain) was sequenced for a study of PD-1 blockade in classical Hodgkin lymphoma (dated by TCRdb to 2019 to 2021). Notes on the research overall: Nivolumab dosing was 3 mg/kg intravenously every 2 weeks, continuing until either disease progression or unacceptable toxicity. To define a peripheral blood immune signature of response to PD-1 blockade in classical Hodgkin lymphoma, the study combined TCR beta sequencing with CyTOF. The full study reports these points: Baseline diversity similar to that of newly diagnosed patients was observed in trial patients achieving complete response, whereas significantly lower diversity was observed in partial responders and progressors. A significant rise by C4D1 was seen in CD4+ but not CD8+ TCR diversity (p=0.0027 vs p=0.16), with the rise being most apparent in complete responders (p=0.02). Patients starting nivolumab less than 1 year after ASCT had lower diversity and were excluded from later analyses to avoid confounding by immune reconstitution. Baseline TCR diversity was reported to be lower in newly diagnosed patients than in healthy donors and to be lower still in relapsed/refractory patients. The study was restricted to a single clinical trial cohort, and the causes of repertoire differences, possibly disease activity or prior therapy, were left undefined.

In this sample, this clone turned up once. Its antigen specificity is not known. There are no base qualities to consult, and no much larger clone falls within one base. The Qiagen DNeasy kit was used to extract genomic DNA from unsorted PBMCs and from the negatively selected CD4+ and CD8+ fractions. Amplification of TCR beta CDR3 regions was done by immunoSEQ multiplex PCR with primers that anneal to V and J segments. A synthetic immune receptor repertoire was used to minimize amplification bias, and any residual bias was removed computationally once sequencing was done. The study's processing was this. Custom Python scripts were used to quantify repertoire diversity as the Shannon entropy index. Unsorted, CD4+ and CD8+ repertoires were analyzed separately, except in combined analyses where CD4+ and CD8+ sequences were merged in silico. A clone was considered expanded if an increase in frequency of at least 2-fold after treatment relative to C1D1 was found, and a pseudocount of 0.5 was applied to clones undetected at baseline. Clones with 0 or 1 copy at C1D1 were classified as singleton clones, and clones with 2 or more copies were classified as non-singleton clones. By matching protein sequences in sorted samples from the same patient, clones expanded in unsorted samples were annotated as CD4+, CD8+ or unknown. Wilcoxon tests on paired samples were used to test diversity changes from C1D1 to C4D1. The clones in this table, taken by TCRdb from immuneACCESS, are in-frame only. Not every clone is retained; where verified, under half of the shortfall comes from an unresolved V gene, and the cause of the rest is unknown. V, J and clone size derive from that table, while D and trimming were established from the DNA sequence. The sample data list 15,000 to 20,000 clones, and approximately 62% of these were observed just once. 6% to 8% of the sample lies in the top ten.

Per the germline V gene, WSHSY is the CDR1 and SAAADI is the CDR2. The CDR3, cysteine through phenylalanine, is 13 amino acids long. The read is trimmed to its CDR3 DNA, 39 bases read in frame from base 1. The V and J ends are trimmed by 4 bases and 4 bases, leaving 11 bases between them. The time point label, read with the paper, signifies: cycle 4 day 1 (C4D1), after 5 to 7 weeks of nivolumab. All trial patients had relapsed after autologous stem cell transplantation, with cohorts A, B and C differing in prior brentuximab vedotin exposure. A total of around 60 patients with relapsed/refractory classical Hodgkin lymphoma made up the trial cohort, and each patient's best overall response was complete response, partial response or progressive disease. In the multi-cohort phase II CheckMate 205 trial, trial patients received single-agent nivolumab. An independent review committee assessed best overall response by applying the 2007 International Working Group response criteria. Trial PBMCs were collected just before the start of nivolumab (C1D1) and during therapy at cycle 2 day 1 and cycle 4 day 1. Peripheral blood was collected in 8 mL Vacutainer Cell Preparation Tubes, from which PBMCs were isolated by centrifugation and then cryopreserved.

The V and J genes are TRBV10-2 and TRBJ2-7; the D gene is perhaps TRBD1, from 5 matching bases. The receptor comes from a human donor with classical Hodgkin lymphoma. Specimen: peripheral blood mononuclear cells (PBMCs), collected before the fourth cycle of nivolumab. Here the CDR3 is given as CASSGGHFYEQYF. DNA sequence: TGCGCCAGCAGTGGCGGACATTTTTACGAGCAGTACTTC.